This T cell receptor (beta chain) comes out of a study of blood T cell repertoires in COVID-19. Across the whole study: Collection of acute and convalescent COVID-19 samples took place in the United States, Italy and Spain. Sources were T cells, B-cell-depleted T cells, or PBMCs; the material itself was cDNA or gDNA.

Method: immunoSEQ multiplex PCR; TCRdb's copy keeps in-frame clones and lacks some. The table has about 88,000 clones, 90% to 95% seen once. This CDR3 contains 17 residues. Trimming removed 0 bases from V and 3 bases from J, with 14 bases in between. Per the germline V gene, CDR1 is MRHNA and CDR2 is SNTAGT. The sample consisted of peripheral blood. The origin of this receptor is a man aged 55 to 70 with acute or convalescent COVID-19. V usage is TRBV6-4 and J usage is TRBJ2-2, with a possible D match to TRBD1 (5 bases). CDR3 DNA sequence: TGTGCCAGCAGTGACTCTGGGCAGGGTGCGGACACCGGGGAGCTGTTTTTT. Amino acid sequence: CASSDSGQGADTGELFF.